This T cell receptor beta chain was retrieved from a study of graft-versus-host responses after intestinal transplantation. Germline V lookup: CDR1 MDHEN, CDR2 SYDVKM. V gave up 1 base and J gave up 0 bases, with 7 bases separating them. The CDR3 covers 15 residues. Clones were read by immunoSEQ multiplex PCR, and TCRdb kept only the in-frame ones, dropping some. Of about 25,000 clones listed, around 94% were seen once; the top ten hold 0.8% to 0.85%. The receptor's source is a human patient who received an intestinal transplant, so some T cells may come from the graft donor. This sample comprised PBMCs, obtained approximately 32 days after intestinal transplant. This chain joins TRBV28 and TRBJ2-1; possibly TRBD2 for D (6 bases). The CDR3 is CASSLYGSSYNEQFF. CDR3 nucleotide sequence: TGTGCCAGCAGTTTATACGGGAGCTCCTACAATGAGCAGTTCTTC.